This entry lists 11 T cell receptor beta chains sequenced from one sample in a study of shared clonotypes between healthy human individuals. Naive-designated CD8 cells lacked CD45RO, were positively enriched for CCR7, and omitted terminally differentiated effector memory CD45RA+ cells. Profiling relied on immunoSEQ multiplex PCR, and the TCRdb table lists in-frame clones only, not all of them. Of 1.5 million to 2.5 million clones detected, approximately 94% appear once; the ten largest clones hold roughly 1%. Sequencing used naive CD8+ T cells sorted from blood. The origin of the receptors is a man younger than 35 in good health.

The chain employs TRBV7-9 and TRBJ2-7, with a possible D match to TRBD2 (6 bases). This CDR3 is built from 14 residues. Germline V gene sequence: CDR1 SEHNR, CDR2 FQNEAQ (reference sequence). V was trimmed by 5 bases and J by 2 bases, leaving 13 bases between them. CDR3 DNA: TGTGCCAGCAGCCCCGGGACTGAAGCCTACGAGCAGTACTTC. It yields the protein CASSPGTEAYEQYF.

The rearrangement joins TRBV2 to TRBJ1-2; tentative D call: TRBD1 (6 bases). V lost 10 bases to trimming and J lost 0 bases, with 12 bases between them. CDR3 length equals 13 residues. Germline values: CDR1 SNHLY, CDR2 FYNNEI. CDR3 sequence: CAIDRTPNYGYTF. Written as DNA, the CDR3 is TGTGCCATTGACAGGACCCCTAACTATGGCTACACCTTC.

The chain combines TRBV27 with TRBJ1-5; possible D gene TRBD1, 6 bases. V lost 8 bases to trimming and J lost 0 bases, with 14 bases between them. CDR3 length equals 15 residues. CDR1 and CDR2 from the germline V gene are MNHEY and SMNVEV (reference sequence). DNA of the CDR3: TGTGCCAGCCGGGACATTCGATATAGCAATCAGCCCCAGCATTTT. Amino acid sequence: CASRDIRYSNQPQHF.

CDR3 residues: CASSLYPASYEQYF. CDR3 DNA: TGCGCCAGCAGCTTGTACCCAGCGAGTTACGAGCAGTACTTC. The chain couples TRBV5-1 to TRBJ2-7, with D uncertain. The CDR3 extends over 14 amino acids. V was shortened by 1 base and J by 4 bases, with 12 bases between the two germline ends. The germline V gene encodes CDR1 SGHRS and CDR2 YFSETQ.

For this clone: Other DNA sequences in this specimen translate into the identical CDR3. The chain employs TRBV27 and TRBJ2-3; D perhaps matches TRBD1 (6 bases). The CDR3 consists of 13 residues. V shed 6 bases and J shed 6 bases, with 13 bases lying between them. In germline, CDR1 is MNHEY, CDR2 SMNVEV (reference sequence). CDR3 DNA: TGTGCCAGCAGGACAGGTCGTGTGGATACGCAGTATTTT. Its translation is CASRTGRVDTQYF.

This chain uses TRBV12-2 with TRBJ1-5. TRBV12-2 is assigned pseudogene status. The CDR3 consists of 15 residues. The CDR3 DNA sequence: TGTGCAAGTCGCTTAAAAAGGAGGGGGAGTCAGCCCCAGCATTTT. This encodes CASRLKRRGSQPQHF.

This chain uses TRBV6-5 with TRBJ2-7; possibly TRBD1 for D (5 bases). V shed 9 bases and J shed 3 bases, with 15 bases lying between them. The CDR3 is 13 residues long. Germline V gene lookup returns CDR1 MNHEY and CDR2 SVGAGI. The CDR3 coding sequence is TGTGCCAGTCAGTTAGGACAAAACTACGAGCAGTACTTC. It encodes CASQLGQNYEQYF.

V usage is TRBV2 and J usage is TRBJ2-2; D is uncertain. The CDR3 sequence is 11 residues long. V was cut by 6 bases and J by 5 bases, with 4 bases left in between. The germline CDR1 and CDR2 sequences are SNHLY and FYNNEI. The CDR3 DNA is TGTGCCAGCAGGGGGACCGGGGAGCTGTTTTTT. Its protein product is CASRGTGELFF.

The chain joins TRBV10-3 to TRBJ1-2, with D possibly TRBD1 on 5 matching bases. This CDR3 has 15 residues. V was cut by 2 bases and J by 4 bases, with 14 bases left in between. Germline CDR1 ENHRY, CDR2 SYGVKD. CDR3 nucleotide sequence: TGTGCCATCAGTGAGCTCCTACAGGATCCCTATGGCTACACCTTC. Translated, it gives CAISELLQDPYGYTF.

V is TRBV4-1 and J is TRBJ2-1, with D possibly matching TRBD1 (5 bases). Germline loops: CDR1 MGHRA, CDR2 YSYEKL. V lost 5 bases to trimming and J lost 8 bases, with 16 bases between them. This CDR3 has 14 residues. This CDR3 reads CASSGRGPQDEQFF. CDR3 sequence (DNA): TGCGCCAGCAGCGGAAGGGGCCCCCAGGATGAGCAGTTCTTC.

The CDR3 sequence: CASSPSEAYEQYF. The CDR3 nucleotides are TGCGCCAGCAGCCCTAGTGAGGCCTACGAGCAGTACTTC. V usage is TRBV4-1 and J usage is TRBJ2-7; unclear D gene. This CDR3 spans 13 amino acids. Trimming stripped 4 bases from V and 2 bases from J, with 9 bases between. Germline CDR1 is MGHRA and CDR2 is YSYEKL.